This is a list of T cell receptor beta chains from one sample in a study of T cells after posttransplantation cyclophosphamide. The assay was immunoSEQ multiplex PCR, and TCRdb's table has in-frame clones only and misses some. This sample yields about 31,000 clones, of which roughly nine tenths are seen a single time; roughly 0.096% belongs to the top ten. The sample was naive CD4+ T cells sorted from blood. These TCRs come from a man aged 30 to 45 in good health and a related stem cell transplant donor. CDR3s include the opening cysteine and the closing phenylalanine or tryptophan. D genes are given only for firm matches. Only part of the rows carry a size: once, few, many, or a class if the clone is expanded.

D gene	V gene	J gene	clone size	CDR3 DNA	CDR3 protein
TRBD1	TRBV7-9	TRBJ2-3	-	TGTGCCAGCAGCCTCGACAGGGGCAGTGCAGATACGCAGTATTTT	CASSLDRGSADTQYF
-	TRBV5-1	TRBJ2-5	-	TGCGCCAGCAGCTCCGCCGGGGAGACCCAGTACTTC	CASSSAGETQYF
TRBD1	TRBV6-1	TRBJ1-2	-	TGTGCCAGCAGTCCGTATAGGGACAGCCGAACCGGCTACACCTTC	CASSPYRDSRTGYTF
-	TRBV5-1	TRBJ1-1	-	TGCGCCAGCAGTGGCGGGGCTGAAGCTTTCTTT	CASSGGAEAFF
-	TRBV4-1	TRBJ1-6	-	TGCGCCAGCAGCCAAGTGGGGAGAATCCTGAATTCACCCCTCCACTTT	CASSQVGRILNSPLHF
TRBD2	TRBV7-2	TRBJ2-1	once	TGTGCCAGCAGCCCCCTCGGGACTAGCGGGGGGGCCCGTGAGCAGTTCTTC	CASSPLGTSGGAREQFF
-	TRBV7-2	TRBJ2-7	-	TGTGCCAGCAGCCACAGCTCCTACGAGCAGTACTTC	CASSHSSYEQYF
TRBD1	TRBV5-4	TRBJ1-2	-	TGTGCCAGCACCCCGGGACAGGGGTCTAACTATGGCTACACCTTC	CASTPGQGSNYGYTF
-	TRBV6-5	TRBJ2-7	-	TGTGCCAGCACCCGCGGCGGGGGCCCTGCCTACGAGCAGTACTTC	CASTRGGGPAYEQYF
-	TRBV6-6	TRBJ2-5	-	TGTGCCAGCAGCCTCGGGGATACTCTGGGGTCCCAGTACTTC	CASSLGDTLGSQYF
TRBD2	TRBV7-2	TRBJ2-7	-	TGTGCCAGCAGCCAAGCGGGATACGAGCAGTACTTC	CASSQAGYEQYF
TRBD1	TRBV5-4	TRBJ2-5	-	TGTGCCAGCAGCGAGGGGACAGGGGGCAATCTACGGGAGACCCAGTACTTC	CASSEGTGGNLRETQYF
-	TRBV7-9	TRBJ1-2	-	TGTGCCAGCAGCTCACTACGACAGGTTTCCATTGGCTACACCTTC	CASSSLRQVSIGYTF
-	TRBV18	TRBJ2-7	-	TGTGCCAGCTCCCCGACACCCTACGAGCAGTACTTC	CASSPTPYEQYF
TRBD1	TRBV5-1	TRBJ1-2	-	TGCGCCAGCAGCTTGGCGGGGACAGGGGGCGGCTACACCTTC	CASSLAGTGGGYTF
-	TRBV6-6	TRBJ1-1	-	TGTGCCAGCAGTTACTTTCGGCAGGGGATGAACACTGAAGCTTTCTTT	CASSYFRQGMNTEAFF
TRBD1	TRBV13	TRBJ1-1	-	TGTGCCAGCAGCCCCACAGGGGTCACTGAAGCTTTCTTT	CASSPTGVTEAFF
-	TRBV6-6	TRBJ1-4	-	TGTGCCAGCAGTTACTCGAAGGGGTACGAAAAACTGTTTTTT	CASSYSKGYEKLFF
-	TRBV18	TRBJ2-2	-	TGTGCCAGCCATAGGACAGCCCTGAACACCGGGGAGCTGTTTTTT	CASHRTALNTGELFF
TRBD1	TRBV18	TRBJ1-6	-	TGTGCCAGCTCACCTTTGACAGGGGAGAATTCACCCCTCCACTTT	CASSPLTGENSPLHF
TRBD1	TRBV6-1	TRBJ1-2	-	TGTGCCAGCAGTGAGCGACAGGGTTATGGCTACACCTTC	CASSERQGYGYTF
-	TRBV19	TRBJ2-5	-	TGTGCCAGTAGTATAGTAGGGGGGGGCGCACGGACCCCCCAGTACTTC	CASSIVGGGARTPQYF
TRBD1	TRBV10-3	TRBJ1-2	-	TGTGCCATCAGTGAACCCGCTCGAGACAGGGAAGGTGGAGGCTACACCTTC	CAISEPARDREGGGYTF
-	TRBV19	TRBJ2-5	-	TGTGCCAGTAGTATAGATTACTGGGAGACCCAGTACTTC	CASSIDYWETQYF
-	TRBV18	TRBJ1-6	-	TGTGCCAGCTCACTACTGGGCAGAATTAATTCACCCCTCCACTTT	CASSLLGRINSPLHF
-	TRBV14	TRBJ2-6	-	TGTGCCAGCAGCCAAGGTGGGGCTACTGGGGCCAACGTCCTGACTTTC	CASSQGGATGANVLTF
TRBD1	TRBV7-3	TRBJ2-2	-	TGTGCCAGCAGCTTAAGACAGGGAGCCACCGGGGAGCTGTTTTTT	CASSLRQGATGELFF
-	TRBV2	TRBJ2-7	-	TGTGCCAGCAGAGGAGGGACAGCCAGCTCCTACGAGCAGTACTTC	CASRGGTASSYEQYF
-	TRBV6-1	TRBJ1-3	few	TGTGCCAGCAGTGACCATGACACGAGCTCTGGAAACACCATATATTTT	CASSDHDTSSGNTIYF
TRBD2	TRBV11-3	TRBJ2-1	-	TGTGCCAGCAGCTACCAACTAGCGGGGCAAGACAATGAGCAGTTCTTC	CASSYQLAGQDNEQFF
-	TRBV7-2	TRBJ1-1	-	TGTGCCAGCAGTAGCCCGGGGAGAATTGAAGCTTTCTTT	CASSSPGRIEAFF
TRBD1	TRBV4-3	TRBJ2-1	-	TGCGCCAGCAGCCTCCTGACAGGGGCTACTGAGCAGTTCTTC	CASSLLTGATEQFF
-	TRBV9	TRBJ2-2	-	TGTGCCAGCACCATAGGGGGACGGCAGAACACCGGGGAGCTGTTTTTT	CASTIGGRQNTGELFF
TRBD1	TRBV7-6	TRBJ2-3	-	TGTGCCAGCAGCTTAGGAGGGGGCCTCGGCACAGATACGCAGTATTTT	CASSLGGGLGTDTQYF
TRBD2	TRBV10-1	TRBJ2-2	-	TGCGCCAGCAGGGCTAGCGGGGGACCCGGGGAGCTGTTTTTT	CASRASGGPGELFF
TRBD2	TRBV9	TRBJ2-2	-	TGTGCCAGCAGCCCCAGGACTAGCGGGGGAGCCGGGGAGCTGTTTTTT	CASSPRTSGGAGELFF
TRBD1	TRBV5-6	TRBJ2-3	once	TGTGCCAGCAGCCTCCTCCCGGGACAGGGCACAGATACGCAGTATTTT	CASSLLPGQGTDTQYF
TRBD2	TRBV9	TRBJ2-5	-	TGTGCCATCCTCAGGGGTAGCGGGGGGTTTCAAGAGACCCAGTACTTC	CAILRGSGGFQETQYF
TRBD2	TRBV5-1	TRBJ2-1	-	TGCGCCAGCAGCCCGGGACTAGCGGGGGTGAATGAGCAGTTCTTC	CASSPGLAGVNEQFF
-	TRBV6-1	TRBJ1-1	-	TGTGCCAGCAGGACAGTGAACACTGAAGCTTTCTTT	CASRTVNTEAFF
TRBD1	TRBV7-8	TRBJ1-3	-	TGTGCCAGCAGCTTAGGGACAGGGATCTCTGGAAACACCATATATTTT	CASSLGTGISGNTIYF
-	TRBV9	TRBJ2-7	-	TGTGCCAGCTCAAGGGGGATTTCCTACGAGCAGTACTTC	CASSRGISYEQYF
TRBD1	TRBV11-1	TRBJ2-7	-	TGTGCCAGCAGCTTGGAGACAGGGAGCTCCTACGAGCAGTACTTC	CASSLETGSSYEQYF
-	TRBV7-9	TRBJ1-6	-	TGTGCCAGCGGAGGGAATAATTCACCCCTCCACTTT	CASGGNNSPLHF
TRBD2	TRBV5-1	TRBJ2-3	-	TGCGCCAGCAGCCAAGGAGGGACTAGCGGGGGGACAGATACGCAGTATTTT	CASSQGGTSGGTDTQYF
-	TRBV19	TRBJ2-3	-	TGTGCCAGTACGACGAGGAGCACAGATACGCAGTATTTT	CASTTRSTDTQYF
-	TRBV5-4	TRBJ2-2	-	TGTGCCAGCAGCTTGGAGGTGCAGGGTCCCGGGGAGCTGTTTTTT	CASSLEVQGPGELFF
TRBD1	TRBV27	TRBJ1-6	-	TGTGCCAGCAGATTGGGACAGGGGTTTAATTCACCCCTCCACTTT	CASRLGQGFNSPLHF
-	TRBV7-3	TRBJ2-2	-	TGTGCCAGCAGCTTAGGGGCAGGGGTCACCACCGGGGAGCTGTTTTTT	CASSLGAGVTTGELFF
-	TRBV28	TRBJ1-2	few	TGTGCCAGCAGTGCAGATAACTATGGCTACACCTTC	CASSADNYGYTF
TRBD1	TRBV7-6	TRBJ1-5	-	TGTGCCAGCAGCTCCGGGACAGGGGGAAATAGCAATCAGCCCCAGCATTTT	CASSSGTGGNSNQPQHF
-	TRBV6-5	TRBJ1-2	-	TGTGCCAGCAGTCCGGACAGCTATGGCTACACCTTC	CASSPDSYGYTF
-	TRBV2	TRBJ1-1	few	TGTGCCAGCAGGGACAGAAGGAACACTGAAGCTTTCTTT	CASRDRRNTEAFF
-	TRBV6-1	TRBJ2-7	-	TGTGCCAGCGACTTCGGCCGGCGCACCGAGCAGTACTTC	CASDFGRRTEQYF
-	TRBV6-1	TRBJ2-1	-	TGTGCCAGCAGTGATCTAAGGGGGAGAACCTACAATGAGCAGTTCTTC	CASSDLRGRTYNEQFF